This TCR beta chain was documented in a study of PD-1 blockade in classical Hodgkin lymphoma. Overall study context: Patients were treated with nivolumab at 3 mg/kg, and this was given intravenously every 2 weeks. Broader study findings: It was reported that newly diagnosed patients had less baseline TCR diversity than healthy donors. Exclusion covered patients beginning nivolumab under 1 year post-ASCT.

This clone was counted a single time. The antigen is not known. Profiled with immunoSEQ multiplex PCR; TCRdb holds only in-frame clones, not every one. Of about 21,000 clones in the sample, more than 75% were seen once. As to time point: cycle 4 day 1 (C4D1), after less than 7 weeks of nivolumab. Exposure to brentuximab vedotin varied, and each patient had relapsed following autologous stem cell transplantation. Patients had relapsed/refractory classical Hodgkin lymphoma with complete response, partial response or progressive disease as best response. The sample in question was peripheral blood mononuclear cells (PBMCs), obtained before the fourth cycle of nivolumab. The clonotype comes from a human donor with classical Hodgkin lymphoma.

CDR3 nucleotides: TGTGCCAGCAGTAGGGACAGGCGAGAATATAATTCACCCCTCCACTTT. Protein product: CASSRDRREYNSPLHF. The V gene is TRBV2, the J gene TRBJ1-6; the match to TRBD1 covers 8 bases. Germline V CDR1 and CDR2: SNHLY, FYNNEI. The CDR3 loop spans 16 amino acids. The V segment lost 5 bases and the J segment 4 bases; nucleotides outside the gene matches: 7. The variable domain in full, with the rest retrieved from reference TRBV2 and TRBJ1-6, is EPEVTQTPSHQVTQMGQEVILRCVPISNHLYFYWYRQILGQKVEFLVSFYNNEISEKSEIFDDQFSVERPDGSNFTLKIRSTKLEDSAMYFCASSRDRREYNSPLHFGNGTRLTVT.